The 2 T cell receptor beta chains reported below all come from one sample, sequenced in a study of cytomegalovirus exposure and HLA in healthy donors. Both 60 Vbeta primers and 13 Jbeta primers went into the PCR. The repertoire was sequenced with immunoSEQ multiplex PCR; TCRdb's copy has only in-frame clones and lacks some. The sample has about 90,000 clones; around four fifths are singletons. The source material was PBMCs. All receptors come from a boy younger than 18 in good health and CMV-seronegative.

V is TRBV19 and J is TRBJ2-7; D is unclear. Trimming stripped 5 bases from V and 6 bases from J, with 14 bases between. Per germline, CDR1 LNHDA and CDR2 SQIVND (reference sequence). The CDR3 is made up of 13 amino acids. This CDR3 reads CASSPRPIGEQYF. CDR3 DNA sequence: TGTGCCAGTAGTCCCCGCCCGATCGGCGAGCAGTACTTC.

The chain couples TRBV9 to TRBJ2-2; D may be TRBD2 (6 bases). Germline V gives CDR1 SGDLS, CDR2 YYNGEE. The CDR3 is 17 amino acids. The germline V and J ends were trimmed by 3 bases and 3 bases, with 18 bases remaining between them. This chain's CDR3 is CASSARRRDLDTGELFF. CDR3 bases: TGTGCCAGCAGCGCCCGCAGGCGGGACCTGGACACCGGGGAGCTGTTTTTT.